Each of the 13 T cell receptor beta chains below was sequenced from the same sample in a study of early T cells in non-severe SARS-CoV-2 infection. TCRdb re-analysed the 5' RACE reads in MiXCR, keeping a single row per CDR3 protein. The data show about 59,000 distinct CDR3 sequences, 10% to 15% seen once. The source material was whole blood. The source of these receptors is an adult who was a healthcare worker with PCR-confirmed SARS-CoV-2 infection or an uninfected control (not recorded which).

This clonotype was counted at least ten times. V is TRBV3-1 and J is TRBJ2-7; no definite D call. CDR3 length equals 12 residues. CDR1 and CDR2 from the germline V gene are LGHDT and YNNKEL (reference sequence). With 2 bases removed from V and 2 bases from J, the gap between germline ends came to 4 bases. CDR3 sequence reads: CASSQNTYEQYF. Written as DNA, the CDR3 is TGTGCCAGCAGCCAAAACACCTACGAGCAGTACTTC.

The CDR3 DNA reads as TGCGCCAGCAGGATTGGGGCGGGAGACTACGAGCAGTACTTC. Translation gives CASRIGAGDYEQYF. This chain uses TRBV5-1 with TRBJ2-7; TRBD2 aligns across 7 bases. Germline CDR1 SGHRS, CDR2 YFSETQ. V lost 5 bases, J lost 3 bases, and 8 bases stayed unmatched. CDR3 length: 14 amino acids.

DNA of the CDR3: TGCAGCGTTGCCGGAAAGAACACTGAAGCTTTCTTT. Protein sequence: CSVAGKNTEAFF. The chain carries TRBV29-1 and TRBJ1-1; D gene ambiguous. Trimming cost V 4 bases and J 1 base, with 7 bases left between them. Germline V gene data show CDR1 as SQVTM and CDR2 as ANQGSEA. The CDR3 consists of 12 residues.

This chain uses TRBV9 with TRBJ2-7, with D possibly being TRBD2 (5 bases). V shed 3 bases and J shed 3 bases, with 7 bases lying between them. CDR1 is SGDLS and CDR2 is YYNGEE in the germline V gene. This CDR3 spans 12 amino acids. CDR3 bases: TGTGCCAGCAGCGCGGGGATCTACGAGCAGTACTTC. Translating gives CASSAGIYEQYF.

In DNA, the CDR3 is TGTGCCAGCAGCGTACTAGCAGGGAAGAATGAAAAACTGTTTTTT. Its translation: CASSVLAGKNEKLFF. The chain combines TRBV9 with TRBJ1-4; tentative D call: TRBD1 (5 bases). This CDR3 is 15 amino acids long. The germline V gene encodes CDR1 SGDLS and CDR2 YYNGEE. V was cut by 1 base and J by 5 bases, with 12 bases left in between.

This chain connects TRBV20-1 to TRBJ2-1; 9 bases are a match to TRBD2. The CDR3 totals 15 residues. CDR1 and CDR2 from the germline V gene are DFQATT and SNEGSKA (reference sequence). With V trimmed by 6 bases and J by 4 bases, 10 bases remained unmatched. The CDR3 sequence: CSAIPTSGRYNEQFF. Here the CDR3 DNA reads TGCAGTGCCATTCCGACTAGCGGCAGATACAATGAGCAGTTCTTC.

This clonotype was recorded many times. The V gene is TRBV19, the J gene TRBJ2-1; 8 bases are shared with TRBD2. The CDR3 is 18 residues long. The germline gives CDR1 LNHDA, CDR2 SQIVND (reference sequence). The V segment lost 6 bases and the J segment 1 base; nucleotides outside the gene matches: 14. DNA of the CDR3: TGTGCCAGTAGCCGGAAGAGCGGGGGCCTCCTATCCTACAATGAGCAGTTCTTC. Its translation is CASSRKSGGLLSYNEQFF.

The sample holds many counts of this clonotype. V gene TRBV5-1 combines with J gene TRBJ2-5; D is uncertain. The V gene's germline CDR1 is SGHRS and CDR2 YFSETQ. The CDR3 is 10 residues long. The V end lost 0 bases, the J end lost 6 bases, and 0 bases lay between the germline ends. CDR3 amino acids: CASSLETQYF. The DNA of the CDR3 is TGCGCCAGCAGCTTGGAGACCCAGTACTTC.

This clonotype has at least ten counts. The rearrangement uses TRBV27 and TRBJ2-1; tentative D call: TRBD2 (6 bases). This CDR3 has 14 residues. Germline CDR1 and CDR2: MNHEY and SMNVEV (reference sequence). V shed 5 bases and J shed 8 bases, with 16 bases lying between them. The CDR3 DNA is TGTGCCAGCAGTCCGGGAGCCGTGTACTATGAGCAGTTCTTC. It yields the protein CASSPGAVYYEQFF.

This clonotype was recorded at least ten times. This chain uses TRBV11-3 with TRBJ1-3; D may be TRBD1 (5 bases). V lost 3 bases and J 0 bases, leaving 9 bases between the germline ends. The CDR3 consists of 15 residues. CDR1 and CDR2 from the germline V gene are SGHNT and YENEEA. CDR3 coding DNA: TGTGCCAGCAGCTTCAGAGGGGACTCTGGAAACACCATATATTTT. This codes for CASSFRGDSGNTIYF. The entire variable domain, with the rest obtained from reference TRBV11-3 and TRBJ1-3, is as follows: EAGVVQSPRYKIIEKKQPVAFWCNPISGHNTLYWYLQNLGQGPELLIRYENEEAVDDSQLPKDRFSAERLKGVDSTLKIQPAELGDSAVYLCASSFRGDSGNTIYFGEGSWLTVV.

V is TRBV29-1 and J is TRBJ2-5; TRBD2 matches at 10 bases. CDR1 and CDR2 from the germline V gene are SQVTM and ANQGSEA. The CDR3 runs to 14 residues. V was pared by 5 bases and J by 0 bases, with 3 bases of the junction left unmatched. CDR3 sequence: CSVPTSGNQETQYF. In nucleotides, the CDR3 is TGCAGCGTTCCAACTAGCGGGAACCAAGAGACCCAGTACTTC.

This clonotype was counted a few times. V and J are TRBV5-1 and TRBJ2-1; D is perhaps TRBD2 (6 bases). CDR3 length: 15 amino acids. V lost 4 bases and J 2 bases, leaving 13 bases between the germline ends. Per the germline V gene, CDR1 is SGHRS and CDR2 is YFSETQ. The CDR3 spells CASSPDGGPYNEQFF. The CDR3 nucleotides read TGCGCCAGCAGCCCCGACGGGGGACCCTACAATGAGCAGTTCTTC.

This clonotype is a singleton in its sample. The CDR3 DNA reads as TGTGCCAGCACCCAATTAACAGGGACCCACAATGAGCAGTTCTTC. Encoded protein: CASTQLTGTHNEQFF. The V call is TRBV7-8, the J call TRBJ2-1; D possibly corresponds to TRBD1 (6 bases). The germline V gene encodes CDR1 SGHVS and CDR2 FQNEAQ. The CDR3 length is 15 residues. V lost 7 bases and J lost 5, with 18 bases in between.